Sequencing of this T cell receptor (beta chain) was carried out in a study of blood T cell repertoires in COVID-19. The CDR3 has 15 residues. V shed 4 bases, J shed 9 bases, and the junction held 8 bases outside the gene matches. The V gene's germline CDR1 is SGHRS and CDR2 YFSETQ. This clone was counted only a few times. Sequencing used immunoSEQ multiplex PCR; TCRdb keeps in-frame clones, though not all of them. The repertoire includes some 130,000 clones, 60% to 75% of them detected once, and around 2% sits in the top ten. This TCR came from a woman aged 70-85 years with acute or convalescent COVID-19. The sequenced sample was peripheral blood. The chain has TRBV5-1 and TRBJ1-6, with 9 bases fitting TRBD1. The CDR3 is CASSAGTGLGSPLHF. CDR3 DNA sequence: TGCGCCAGCAGCGCGGGGACAGGGCTGGGTTCACCCCTCCACTTT.